Each of the 19 T cell receptor beta chains below was sequenced from the same sample in a study of cytomegalovirus exposure and HLA in healthy donors. Researchers ran the PCR with 60 Vbeta and 13 Jbeta primers. Assay: immunoSEQ multiplex PCR; the TCRdb copy retains only in-frame clones and omits some. The table records 90,000 to 120,000 clones, more than 65% of them present only once. The specimen sequenced was PBMCs. Receptors were obtained from a male donor in good health and CMV-seronegative.

The chain has TRBV6-5 and TRBJ2-7; TRBD1 agrees at 7 bases. Unmatched junction bases numbered 11, after V lost 5 bases and J lost 4 bases. Germline V gene data show CDR1 as MNHEY and CDR2 as SVGAGI. This CDR3 comprises 15 residues. CDR3 bases: TGTGCCAGCAGTCGAGACCCCGGGACAGCTTACGAGCAGTACTTC. The encoded protein is CASSRDPGTAYEQYF.

CDR3 bases: TGTGCCAGCAGGAGGTCGAACAATGAGCAGTTCTTC. Translation gives CASRRSNNEQFF. The chain has TRBV7-9 and TRBJ2-1; D call uncertain. V lost 6 bases and J 5 bases, leaving 8 bases between the germline ends. Per germline, CDR1 SEHNR and CDR2 FQNEAQ (reference sequence). This CDR3 has 12 amino acids. The full variable domain, its missing parts supplied by reference TRBV7-9 and TRBJ2-1, is DTGVSQNPRHKITKRGQNVTFRCDPISEHNRLYWYRQTLGQGPEFLTYFQNEAQLEKSRLLSDRFSAERPKGSFSTLEIQRTEQGDSAMYLCASRRSNNEQFFGPGTRLTVL.

This sequence joins TRBV6-4 and TRBJ2-3, with D possibly being TRBD2 (5 bases). Germline V gives CDR1 MRHNA, CDR2 SNTAGT. V lost 7 bases, J lost 3 bases, and 20 bases lay in between. There are 16 residues in the CDR3. This CDR3 is CASNRNPGGPTDTQYF. DNA for the CDR3: TGTGCCAGCAACAGAAACCCCGGAGGCCCGACAGATACGCAGTATTTT.

The chain recombines TRBV9 with TRBJ2-3; 7 bases match TRBD2. Germline loops: CDR1 SGDLS, CDR2 YYNGEE. Trimming removed 4 bases from V and 2 bases from J; junction bases left unmatched: 4. The CDR3 runs to 14 residues. This CDR3 is CASSIRDYTDTQYF. The DNA of the CDR3 is TGTGCCAGCAGCATCCGGGACTACACAGATACGCAGTATTTT.

On this clone itself: The junction shows a germline mismatch at one end, possibly a read error. The J gene is TRBJ2-5, the V gene TRBV15, with 14 bases identical to TRBD2. The CDR3 loop spans 16 amino acids. Germline loops: CDR1 LNHNV, CDR2 YYDKDF (reference sequence). CDR3 nucleotides: TGTGCCACCAGCACGGGACTAGCGGGAGTACAAGGGACCCAGTACTTC. Protein product: CATSTGLAGVQGTQYF. Full variable domain (remainder filled in from reference TRBV15 and TRBJ2-5): DAMVIQNPRYQVTQFGKPVTLSCSQTLNHNVMYWYQQKSSQAPKLLFHYYDKDFNNEADTPDNFQSRRPNTSFCFLDIRSPGLGDTAMYLCATSTGLAGVQGTQYFGPGTRLLVL.

V usage is TRBV2 and J usage is TRBJ2-5; 7 bases are shared with TRBD2. Matching the DNA end better, TRBJ2-7 makes the J call doubtful. CDR1 SNHLY and CDR2 FYNNEI come from the germline V gene. The CDR3 has 14 amino acids. This CDR3 is CASSEYTSAYEQYF. DNA of the CDR3: TGTGCCAGCAGTGAATACACTAGCGCCTACGAGCAGTACTTC.

This clone appeared once. This chain connects TRBV5-1 to TRBJ2-7, with TRBD2 matching 9 bases. CDR3 length equals 15 residues. CDR1 and CDR2 from the germline V gene are SGHRS and YFSETQ. V trimming: 6 bases; J trimming: 2 bases; junction bases outside the gene matches: 9. CDR3 bases: TGCGCCAGCACCTACAGTAGCGGGAGAACCTACGAGCAGTACTTC. Translated, it gives CASTYSSGRTYEQYF. The entire variable domain, with the rest obtained from reference TRBV5-1 and TRBJ2-7, is as follows: KAGVTQTPRYLIKTRGQQVTLSCSPISGHRSVSWYQQTPGQGLQFLFEYFSETQRNKGNFPGRFSGRQFSNSRSEMNVSTLELGDSALYLCASTYSSGRTYEQYFGPGTRLTVT.

This rearrangement joins TRBV2 to TRBJ2-7, with 12 bases matching TRBD2. This CDR3 region has 15 residues. Germline V CDR1 and CDR2: SNHLY, FYNNEI. Losses at the gene ends were 4 bases for V and 4 bases for J; bases not matched to a gene: 5. The CDR3 reads CASSGLAGVTYEQYF. DNA for the CDR3: TGTGCCAGCAGTGGACTAGCGGGAGTTACGTACGAGCAGTACTTC.

This clone appeared a few times. The V call is TRBV6-5, the J call TRBJ2-7; D is perhaps TRBD2 (6 bases). Deletions cut 5 bases from V and 6 bases from J, with 17 bases between. This CDR3 comprises 14 residues. Germline V CDR1 and CDR2: MNHEY, SVGAGI. The CDR3 coding sequence is TGTGCCAGCAGTCGCGGGACGGTGGATTCCGAGCAGTACTTC. Protein: CASSRGTVDSEQYF.

This clone was detected a few times. The gene calls are TRBV28 and TRBJ2-7, with D tentatively TRBD1 (6 bases). Looked up from germline, CDR1 is MDHEN and CDR2 is SYDVKM. Trimming cost V 8 bases and J 4 bases, with 15 bases left between them. This CDR3 has 13 residues. CDR3 in amino acids: CASGSGGAYEQYF. The CDR3 coding sequence is TGTGCCAGCGGGAGTGGGGGCGCTTACGAGCAGTACTTC.

The rearrangement uses TRBV6-6 and TRBJ2-7; possible D gene TRBD2, 5 bases. Deletions cut 4 bases from V and 1 base from J, with 14 bases between. Looked up from germline, CDR1 is MNHNY and CDR2 is SVGAGI (reference sequence). This CDR3 contains 15 residues. CDR3 bases: TGTGCCAGCAGTTTCAGAGGGAGTGGTTCCTACGAGCAGTACTTC. Residues: CASSFRGSGSYEQYF.

The chain couples TRBV4-1 to TRBJ2-1; D unresolved. The V and J ends lost 1 base and 1 base respectively, with 11 bases between them. The CDR3 runs 16 residues. The germline V gene has CDR1 MGHRA and CDR2 YSYEKL. CDR3 loop: CASSQAPRGSYNEQFF. The DNA of the CDR3 is TGCGCCAGCAGCCAAGCGCCCAGAGGATCCTACAATGAGCAGTTCTTC.

This clone occurred a few times. The chain employs TRBV5-4 and TRBJ2-2; 9 nucleotides line up with TRBD2. CDR1 and CDR2 from the germline V gene are SGHNT and YYREEE (reference sequence). V trimming: 3 bases; J trimming: 4 bases; junction bases outside the gene matches: 7. The CDR3 is 16 residues long. CDR3 in DNA: TGTGCCAGCAGCTGGCCTAGCGGGATGATCACCGGGGAGCTGTTTTTT. Protein sequence: CASSWPSGMITGELFF.

The V and J genes are TRBV10-2 and TRBJ2-7; 14 bases align to TRBD2. Germline V gene sequence: CDR1 WSHSY, CDR2 SAAADI. V shed 4 bases and J 2 bases; nucleotides not matched to a gene: 10. CDR3 length equals 18 residues. The CDR3 nucleotides read TGCGCCAGCAGTGGGACCGGGACTAGCGGGAGTTCCCCCTACGAGCAGTACTTC. Amino acid sequence: CASSGTGTSGSSPYEQYF.

The chain couples TRBV5-1 to TRBJ2-2; TRBD1 is a possible D gene (5 bases). V shed 5 bases and J shed 4 bases, with 18 bases lying between them. This CDR3 comprises 16 residues. The germline gives CDR1 SGHRS, CDR2 YFSETQ. CDR3 loop: CASSSVAGSGTGELFF. The DNA of the CDR3 is TGCGCCAGCAGTTCAGTGGCAGGGTCGGGCACCGGGGAGCTGTTTTTT.

The chain uses TRBV9 and TRBJ2-1; 10 bases agree with TRBD2. The germline V gene encodes CDR1 SGDLS and CDR2 YYNGEE. This CDR3 has 16 residues. V lost 2 bases, J lost 4 bases, and 6 bases stayed unmatched. CDR3 nucleotide sequence: TGTGCCAGCAGCGTTGGTTTACTAGCGGGGTACAATGAGCAGTTCTTC. It encodes CASSVGLLAGYNEQFF.

V gene TRBV27 combines with J gene TRBJ2-1; no reliable D call. The CDR3 has 13 amino acids. Trimming shortened V by 5 bases and J by 3 bases, and 8 bases separated the two germline ends. The germline V gene has CDR1 MNHEY and CDR2 SMNVEV (reference sequence). The CDR3 sequence: CASSPAGYNEQFF. CDR3 coding DNA: TGTGCCAGCAGTCCGGCAGGCTACAATGAGCAGTTCTTC.

This chain connects TRBV5-5 to TRBJ1-2; D gene ambiguous. Germline V gene data show CDR1 as SGHKS and CDR2 as YYEKEE (reference sequence). Trimming left V 0 bases short and J 2 bases short, with 8 bases between. CDR3 length: 14 amino acids. CDR3 DNA sequence: TGTGCCAGCAGCTTGGAGGCAGGAAACTATGGCTACACCTTC. Translating it yields CASSLEAGNYGYTF.

The rearrangement links TRBV25-1 to TRBJ1-1, with D tentatively TRBD1 (6 bases). CDR1 MGHDK and CDR2 SYGVNS come from the germline V gene. CDR3 size: 15 residues. V lost 5 bases and J 5 bases, leaving 18 bases between the germline ends. DNA of the CDR3: TGTGCCAGCAGTTCGTCGGACAGAGCCCGAACTGAAGCTTTCTTT. This gives the protein CASSSSDRARTEAFF. Drawing the rest from reference TRBV25-1 and TRBJ1-1, the complete variable domain is EADIYQTPRYLVIGTGKKITLECSQTMGHDKMYWYQQDPGMELHLIHYSYGVNSTEKGDLSSESTVSRIRTEHFPLTLESARPSHTSQYLCASSSSDRARTEAFFGQGTRLTVV.